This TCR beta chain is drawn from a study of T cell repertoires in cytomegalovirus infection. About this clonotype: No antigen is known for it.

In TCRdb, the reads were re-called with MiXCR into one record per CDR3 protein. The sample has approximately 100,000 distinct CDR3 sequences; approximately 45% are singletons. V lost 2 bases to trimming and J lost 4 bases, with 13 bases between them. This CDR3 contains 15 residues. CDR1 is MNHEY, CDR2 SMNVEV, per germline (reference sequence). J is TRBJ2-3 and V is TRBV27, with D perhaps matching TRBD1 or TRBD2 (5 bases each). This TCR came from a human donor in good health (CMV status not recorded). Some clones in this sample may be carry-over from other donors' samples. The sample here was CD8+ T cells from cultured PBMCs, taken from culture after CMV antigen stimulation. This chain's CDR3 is CASSLRGLGADTQYF. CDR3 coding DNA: TGTGCCAGCAGTTTAAGGGGCCTCGGGGCAGATACGCAGTATTTT.